This is a list of T cell receptor beta chains from one sample in a study of CD8 T cells in ankylosing spondylitis. TCRdb itself ran the 5' RACE reads through MiXCR, one entry per CDR3 protein. The data show around 250,000 distinct CDR3 sequences, 9.5% to 12% seen once. Material for sequencing was blood, either unsorted or a sorted T cell fraction (not recorded which). Receptors were obtained from a male donor with ankylosing spondylitis or in good health (not recorded which). The CDR3 runs from the conserved cysteine through the conserved F or W. The D gene is left open where the match is weak. Only part of the rows carry a size: once, few, many, or a class if the clone is expanded.

TRBJ2-3 | . | TRBV20-1 | many | TGCAGTGCTAGTGGGGTCCCCACAGATACGCAGTATTTT | CSASGVPTDTQYF
TRBJ2-2 | TRBD1 | TRBV9 | many | TGTGCCAGCAGCGCCGGGACAGGGGCCAACACCGGGGAGCTGTTTTTT | CASSAGTGANTGELFF
TRBJ2-1 | TRBD2 | TRBV7-3 | many | TGTGCCAGCAGTTTTAGCGGGAGCTCCTACAATGAGCAGTTCTTC | CASSFSGSSYNEQFF
TRBJ2-5 | . | TRBV28 | many | TGTGCCAGCAGTTTCCCCGGCACTCTGGGGCTCCAAGAGACCCAGTACTTC | CASSFPGTLGLQETQYF
TRBJ2-5 | TRBD2 | TRBV20-1 | . | TGCTGTGCTAGAGATACGAGGGTTGGCGGGGGGGGGCAAGAGACCCAGTACTTC | CCARDTRVGGGGQETQYF
TRBJ1-1 | TRBD1 | TRBV6-5 | many | TGTGCCAGCAGTTTTAAGGGGGCGAACACTGAAGCTTTCTTT | CASSFKGANTEAFF
TRBJ2-7 | . | TRBV3-1 | many | TGTGCCAGCAGCCAAGGAGTAGTCCCGAGCTCCTACGAGCAGTACTTC | CASSQGVVPSSYEQYF
TRBJ2-5 | TRBD1 | TRBV7-8 | many | TGTGCCAGCAGCTCCAACTACAGACAGGGCGAAGAGACCCAGTACTTC | CASSSNYRQGEETQYF
TRBJ2-1 | . | TRBV5-1 | many | TGCGCCAGCAGCTTGGTGGGACTCGCCGATAATGAGCAGTTCTTC | CASSLVGLADNEQFF
TRBJ2-7 | . | TRBV5-1 | . | TGCGCCAGCAGCCCGATGGACGGAGCCCCCTACGAGCAGTACTTC | CASSPMDGAPYEQYF
TRBJ2-1 | TRBD1 | TRBV29-1 | many | TGCAGCGCGCGAGACAGGGGGGGCTACAATGAGCAGTTCTTC | CSARDRGGYNEQFF
TRBJ2-2 | . | TRBV7-9 | few | TGTGCCAGCAGAGCTCGGGACGGATCCACCGGGGAGCTGTTTTTT | CASRARDGSTGELFF
TRBJ2-7 | . | TRBV21-1 | . | TGTGCCAGCAGCCGCGGACCCCTTTGGGAGCAGTACTTC | CASSRGPLWEQYF
TRBJ2-7 | . | TRBV7-6 | many | TGTGCCAGCAGTCTCAATCAGGGAAGCTACGAGCAGTACTTC | CASSLNQGSYEQYF
TRBJ2-3 | . | TRBV7-9 | few | TGTGCCGGGGTCGGGGGCCGCATCCCAGATACGCAGTATTTT | CAGVGGRIPDTQYF
TRBJ2-1 | TRBD2 | TRBV5-1 | many | TGCGCCAGCAGCTTGGACGGGAGGGGTTCCTACAATGAGCAGTTCTTC | CASSLDGRGSYNEQFF
TRBJ2-1 | . | TRBV6-1 | . | TGTGCCAGCAGACCTGGTTCTTGGGCCAACCACAATGAGCAGTTCTTC | CASRPGSWANHNEQFF
TRBJ2-5 | . | TRBV19 | . | TGTGCCAGTAGGGGCATTGAAGAGACCCAGTACTTC | CASRGIEETQYF
TRBJ2-1 | . | TRBV4-1 | many | TGCGCCAGCAGCGCCCTTCTCCGCAGCTCCTACAATGAGCAGTTCTTC | CASSALLRSSYNEQFF
TRBJ1-4 | TRBD1 | TRBV12-3/TRBV12-4 | many | TGTGCCAGCATGGGGCAGGGGGCAGGGGAACTGTTTTTT | CASMGQGAGELFF
TRBJ2-1 | TRBD1 | TRBV5-1 | . | TGCGCCACCCGGGACAGGGGCTCGTTGGAGCAGTTCTTC | CATRDRGSLEQFF
TRBJ2-2 | . | TRBV6-1 | many | TGTGCCAGCAGTGAACGAGACACCGGGGAGCTGTTTTTT | CASSERDTGELFF
TRBJ1-4 | . | TRBV3-1 | many | TGTGCCAGCAGCCAAGGGCGACAGAATAATGAAAAACTGTTTTTT | CASSQGRQNNEKLFF
TRBJ2-3 | . | TRBV5-1 | many | TGCGCCAGCAGCTTGGAGGGCCGGCCTACAGATACGCAGTATTTT | CASSLEGRPTDTQYF
TRBJ2-7 | TRBD2 | TRBV5-1 | many | TGCGCCAGCAGCTTGAAGCGGGAGTTATACGAGCAGTACTTC | CASSLKRELYEQYF
TRBJ2-1 | TRBD2 | TRBV7-9 | . | TGTGCCAGCAGCCCCGGGAGGGTCTCCTACAATGAGCAGTTCTTC | CASSPGRVSYNEQFF
TRBJ1-1 | . | TRBV5-4 | few | TGTGCCAGCAGCAAAATGGGGGGTTCGGCTGAAGCTTTCTTT | CASSKMGGSAEAFF
TRBJ2-5 | TRBD2 | TRBV5-6 | many | TGTGCCAGCAGCTTGATACTAGCGCTAGAGACCCAGTACTTC | CASSLILALETQYF
TRBJ2-1 | TRBD2 | TRBV5-1 | many | TGCGCCAGCAGCCCGCCGGGACTAGCGGATTACAATGAGCAGTTCTTC | CASSPPGLADYNEQFF
TRBJ1-2 | . | TRBV7-2 | . | TGTGCCAGCAGCTTAGCCAGGGGAGGTTATGGCTACACCTTC | CASSLARGGYGYTF
TRBJ1-5 | TRBD1 | TRBV6-2/TRBV6-3 | many | TGTGCCAGCAGTCGACGAGGGGGCAGCAATCAGCCCCAGCATTTT | CASSRRGGSNQPQHF
TRBJ2-3 | . | TRBV10-3 | many | TGTGCCATCAGCCCGGGACCCATCACAGATACGCAGTATTTT | CAISPGPITDTQYF
TRBJ2-1 | TRBD2 | TRBV7-3 | few | TGTGCCAGCAGCTTAAATAGCGGGGGATACAATGAGCAGTTCTTC | CASSLNSGGYNEQFF
TRBJ2-6 | . | TRBV12-3/TRBV12-4 | few | TGTGCCAGCGACAGTACACCTTCTGGGGCCAACGTCCTGACTTTC | CASDSTPSGANVLTF
TRBJ2-5 | . | TRBV12-3/TRBV12-4 | . | TGTGCCAGCACCGGGGCGGGAGAGACCCAGTACTTC | CASTGAGETQYF
TRBJ1-1 | TRBD1 | TRBV5-1 | many | TGCGCCAGCAGCTCCGGACAGGGGGTAAGAGATACTGAAGCTTTCTTT | CASSSGQGVRDTEAFF
TRBJ2-7 | TRBD2 | TRBV20-1 | many | TGCAGTGCCCTAACCCCGGGAGGGGCGACCTACGAGCAGTACTTC | CSALTPGGATYEQYF
TRBJ2-1 | TRBD2 | TRBV29-1 | many | TGCAGCGTTTCGCGGGGGGGCCCCAATGAGCAGTTCTTC | CSVSRGGPNEQFF
TRBJ2-3 | TRBD2 | TRBV7-8 | few | TGTGCCAGCAGCTTAGATTGGCTAGCGGGCACAGATACGCAGTATTTT | CASSLDWLAGTDTQYF
TRBJ2-2 | TRBD2 | TRBV5-4 | few | TGTGCCAGCAGCCTGGCTTGGGGTCTAGCGGGAGGACTGAACACCGGGGAGCTGTTTTTT | CASSLAWGLAGGLNTGELFF
TRBJ2-7 | TRBD1 | TRBV6-5 | many | TGTGCCAGCCGGACAGGGCCAGAAGAGCAGTACTTC | CASRTGPEEQYF
TRBJ2-5 | . | TRBV4-1 | many | TGCGCCAGCAGCCTCTTAGTCCAAGAGACCCAGTACTTC | CASSLLVQETQYF
TRBJ2-3 | . | TRBV20-1 | many | TGCAGTGCTAGCGTCGTGGCAGGGGATTCGGATACGCAGTATTTT | CSASVVAGDSDTQYF
TRBJ1-6 | TRBD1 | TRBV7-9 | . | TGTGCCAGCAGCCCGACAGGGGGCTACCCTTCACCCCTCCACTTT | CASSPTGGYPSPLHF
TRBJ1-5 | TRBD1 | TRBV5-1 | many | TGCGCCAGCAGCCCGGGACAGGGCAATCAGCCCCAGCATTTT | CASSPGQGNQPQHF
TRBJ2-3 | TRBD2 | TRBV5-5 | few | TGTGCCAGCAGCTTGGGGGGGGGATTCACAGATACGCAGTATTTT | CASSLGGGFTDTQYF
TRBJ2-2 | . | TRBV6-5 | . | TGTGCCAGCAGTTACCCCCCGGCCCCACCCGGGGAGCTGTTTTTT | CASSYPPAPPGELFF
TRBJ2-5 | . | TRBV5-1 | many | TGCGCCAGCAGCGCTGGGAGGGAGACCCAGTACTTC | CASSAGRETQYF
TRBJ2-1 | TRBD2 | TRBV25-1 | . | TGTGCCAGCAGTGAAGGTGGGAGCGGGAGCTCGTTGGGTGAGCAGTTCTTC | CASSEGGSGSSLGEQFF
TRBJ2-1 | . | TRBV11-2 | few | TGTGCCAGCAGCCCCTTGACTACCACCTTGCATGAGCAGTTCTTC | CASSPLTTTLHEQFF
TRBJ2-1 | TRBD2 | TRBV20-1 | many | TGCAGTGCAGAACTGGGCGGGGGGGCCGCAGATGAGCAGTTCTTC | CSAELGGGAADEQFF
TRBJ2-7 | . | TRBV3-1 | . | TGTGCCAGCAGCCCGAACCTGGTAAAGGGATCCTACGAGCAGTACTTC | CASSPNLVKGSYEQYF